What follows describes a single T cell receptor (beta chain). What this receptor recognizes is not known. Nothing much larger sits one base from this clone, and base qualities are not available. The data were taken from a study of identifying expanded T cells in peripheral blood (dated by TCRdb to between 2019 and 2020). With respect to the entire study: Four technical replicates, made by sequencing separate aliquots from the same pool of genomic DNA, were compared pairwise. Overall results and qualifications from the work: Across all healthy-donor time intervals, the beta-binomial model significantly cut both the number of clones called differentially abundant and the false-positive rate. The binomial model flagged around 1.2 differentially abundant clones between technical replicates but approximately 15 over about 2 weeks and about 19 over roughly 4 weeks. The authors expected that biological variance in healthy repertoires might rise further over much longer intervals, such as months to years. In all healthy donors, the variance in clone template counts between samples taken two to three weeks apart rose significantly as total template count increased.

No immune events such as infections were documented for the healthy donors during the collection period. Blood repertoires from healthy donors were used as a training cohort for calibrating time-dependent variance in a beta-binomial model of differential abundance of T-cell clones. The training cohort was composed of approximately ten healthy donors, 3 female and 7 male. On average the donors were about 45 years old, and their ages spanned roughly 29 to 64 years. Whole blood, obtained from a commercial supplier, was collected from each healthy donor at three time points spaced about 2 weeks apart. For immunosequencing, genomic DNA was extracted from whole blood that had not been sorted. The immunoSEQ Assay, which relies on bias-controlled multiplex PCR amplification of genomic DNA, was used to profile TCRbeta CDR3 regions. In the original analysis: To quantify the absolute abundance of each unique TCRbeta CDR3 region, the sequences were collapsed and filtered. Differential abundance was assessed using a binomial (Fisher-equivalent) model and a beta-binomial model in which time-dependent variance fitted from healthy donors was added. Clones with fewer than 5 combined templates were removed, and a clone was called differentially abundant if the clone's Benjamini-Hochberg FDR was below 0.01. Beta-binomial variance was modeled as a function of total template count across the two samples using the form v = (b*log(k)+a)^2. This immuneACCESS table, as held by TCRdb, lists in-frame sequences with V and J called but not all clones. Of the missing ones, under half trace to an unresolved V gene in checked studies; the others have no known cause. D and trimming were read from the DNA, whereas the V and J calls and clone size are those reported in that table. The sample has more than 50,000 clones on record, over 80% of them singletons. The ten largest clones capture 15% to 20% of the sample.

V loses 2 bases, J loses 4 bases, and the germline ends lie 5 bases apart. The germline V gene provides CDR1 MNHNS and CDR2 SASEGT. Reading from cysteine to phenylalanine, the CDR3 counts 12 amino acids. Only the CDR3 portion is preserved as DNA: 36 bases, with reading frame beginning at the first base. The material sequenced was blood. The sequence derives from a person between 18 and 70 years old in good health. Here the chain combines TRBV6-1 and TRBJ1-2; no confident D gene assignment can be made. Read as DNA, the sequence is TGTGCCAGCAGTGAAACGGGCTATGGCTACACCTTC. It is translated as CASSETGYGYTF.